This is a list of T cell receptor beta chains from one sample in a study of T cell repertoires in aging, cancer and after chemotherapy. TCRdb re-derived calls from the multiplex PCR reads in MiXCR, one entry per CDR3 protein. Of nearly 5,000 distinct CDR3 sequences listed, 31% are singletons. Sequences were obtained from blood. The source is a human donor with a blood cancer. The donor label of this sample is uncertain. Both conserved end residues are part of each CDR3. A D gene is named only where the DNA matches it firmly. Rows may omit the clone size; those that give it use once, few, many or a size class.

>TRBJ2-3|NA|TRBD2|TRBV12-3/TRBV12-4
CASSLSDTVAGGPTDTQYF
TGTGCCAGCAGTCTATCAGACACAGTAGCGGGAGGGCCTACAGATACGCAGTATTTT
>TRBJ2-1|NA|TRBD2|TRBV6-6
CASSYSISLADYNEQFF
TGTGCCAGCAGTTACTCGATTTCGCTAGCGGACTACAATGAGCAGTTCTTC
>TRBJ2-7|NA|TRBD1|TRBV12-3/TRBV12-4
CASSRQGYEQYF
TGTGCCAGCAGTCGACAGGGTTACGAGCAGTACTTC
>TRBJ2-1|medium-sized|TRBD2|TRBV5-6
CASSRAGGAHEQFF
TGTGCCAGCAGCCGGGCGGGAGGGGCGCATGAGCAGTTCTTC
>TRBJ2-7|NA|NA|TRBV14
CASSYEKFMPQYF
TGTGCCAGCAGCTATGAGAAGTTCATGCCGCAGTACTTC
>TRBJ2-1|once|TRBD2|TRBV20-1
CSARESPGGHNEQFF
TGCAGTGCTAGAGAGTCCCCGGGGGGGCACAATGAGCAGTTCTTC
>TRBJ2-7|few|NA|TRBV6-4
CASSDSGPLYEQYF
TGTGCCAGCAGTGACTCCGGGCCCCTCTACGAGCAGTACTTC
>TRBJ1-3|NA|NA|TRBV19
CPSSTSGGLGNTIYF
TGTCCCAGTAGTACCTCCGGGGGCCTTGGAAACACCATATATTTT
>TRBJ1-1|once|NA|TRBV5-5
CASSLRLGDRTEAFF
TGTGCCAGCAGCTTGAGGTTGGGGGATCGAACTGAAGCTTTCTTT
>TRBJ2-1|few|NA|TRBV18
CASSPTSYNEQFF
TGTGCCAGCTCACCGACAAGCTACAATGAGCAGTTCTTC
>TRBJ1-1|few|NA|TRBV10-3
CAISDLNLPRTEAFF
TGTGCCATCAGTGACCTAAACCTGCCAAGAACTGAAGCTTTCTTT
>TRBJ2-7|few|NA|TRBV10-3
CAISGNPVRAGYEQYF
TGTGCCATCAGTGGGAACCCCGTGAGGGCAGGGTACGAGCAGTACTTC
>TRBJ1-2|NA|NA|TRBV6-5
CASSSGQTKVQGYGYTF
TGTGCCAGCAGCAGCGGACAGACTAAGGTGCAGGGTTATGGCTACACCTTC
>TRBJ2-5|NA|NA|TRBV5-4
CDSSVDSRETQYF
TGTGACAGCAGCGTAGACAGTCGGGAGACCCAGTACTTC
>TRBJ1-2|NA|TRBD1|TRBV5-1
CASSFGQARYTF
TGCGCCAGCAGCTTTGGACAGGCCCGGTACACCTTC
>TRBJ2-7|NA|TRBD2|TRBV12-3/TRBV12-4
CASSLRGGTYEQYF
TGTGCCAGCAGTTTACGGGGGGGTACCTACGAGCAGTACTTC
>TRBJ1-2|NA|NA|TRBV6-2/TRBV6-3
CASGRSGYTF
TGTGCCAGCGGTCGCAGTGGCTACACCTTC
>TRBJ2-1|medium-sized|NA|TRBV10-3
CAIRASGGPGNEQFF
TGTGCCATCAGGGCGTCGGGGGGCCCAGGGAATGAGCAGTTCTTC
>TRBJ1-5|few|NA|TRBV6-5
CASRPLGYSNQPQHF
TGTGCCAGCAGACCCTTGGGATATAGCAATCAGCCCCAGCATTTT
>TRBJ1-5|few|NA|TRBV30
CAWSVDLTPGQPQHF
TGTGCCTGGAGTGTAGATCTGACCCCTGGCCAGCCCCAGCATTTT
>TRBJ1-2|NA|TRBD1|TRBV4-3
CASSQDFPDRGDGYTF
TGCGCCAGCAGCCAAGATTTCCCTGACAGGGGAGATGGCTACACCTTC
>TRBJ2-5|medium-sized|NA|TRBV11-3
CASSSQGPPETQYF
TGTGCCAGCAGCTCACAGGGACCGCCTGAGACCCAGTACTTC
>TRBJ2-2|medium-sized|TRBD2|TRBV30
CAWSLGLAGAAGELFF
TGTGCCTGGAGCCTAGGACTAGCGGGAGCGGCCGGGGAGCTGTTTTTT
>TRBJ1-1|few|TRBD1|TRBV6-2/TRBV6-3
CASSTGVTEAFF
TGTGCCAGCAGTACAGGGGTTACTGAAGCTTTCTTT
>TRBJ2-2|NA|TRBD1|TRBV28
CASSFGRGTTGELFF
TGTGCCAGCAGTTTTGGCAGGGGGACCACCGGGGAGCTGTTTTTT
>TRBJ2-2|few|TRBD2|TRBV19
CASSIVGRSNTGELFF
TGTGCCAGTAGTATAGTCGGGAGGTCGAACACCGGGGAGCTGTTTTTT
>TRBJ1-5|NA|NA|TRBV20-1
CSARISRGQPQHF
TGCAGTGCTAGGATCAGCCGGGGTCAGCCCCAGCATTTT
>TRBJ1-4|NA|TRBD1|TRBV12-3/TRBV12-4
CASSTTGDTNEKLFF
TGTGCCAGCAGTACAACAGGGGATACTAATGAAAAACTGTTTTTT
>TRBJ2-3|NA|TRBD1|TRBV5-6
CASSLRRDRTRSKRDTQYF
TGTGCCAGCAGCTTGAGACGGGACAGGACTCGGTCCAAACGAGATACGCAGTATTTT
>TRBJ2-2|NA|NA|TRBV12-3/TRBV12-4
CASSFWVGVNTGELFF
TGTGCCAGCAGTTTTTGGGTCGGCGTGAACACCGGGGAGCTGTTTTTT
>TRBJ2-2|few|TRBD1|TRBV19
CASRWDRDTGELFF
TGTGCCAGTAGGTGGGACAGAGACACCGGGGAGCTGTTTTTT
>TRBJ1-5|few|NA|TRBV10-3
CAPTPLSRYSNQPQHF
TGTGCCCCTACACCCCTATCTCGTTATAGCAATCAGCCCCAGCATTTT
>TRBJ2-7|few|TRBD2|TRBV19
CASRESGGASYEQYF
TGTGCCAGTAGAGAAAGCGGGGGGGCCTCCTACGAGCAGTACTTC
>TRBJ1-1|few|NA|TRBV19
CASSRQDRWMTTEAFF
TGTGCCAGTAGTAGACAAGACAGGTGGATGACCACTGAAGCTTTCTTT
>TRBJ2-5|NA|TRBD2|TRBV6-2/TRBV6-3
CASTGLIEQETQYF
TGTGCCAGCACGGGACTAATTGAACAAGAGACCCAGTACTTC
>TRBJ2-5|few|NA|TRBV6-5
CAGHGWGAETQYF
TGTGCCGGCCATGGCTGGGGCGCCGAGACCCAGTACTTC
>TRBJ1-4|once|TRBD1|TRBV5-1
CASSGTGDGNEKLFF
TGCGCCAGCAGCGGGACAGGCGATGGAAATGAAAAACTGTTTTTT
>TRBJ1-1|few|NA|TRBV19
CASSHGTDPVATEAFF
TGTGCCAGCAGCCATGGGACCGACCCGGTGGCCACTGAAGCTTTCTTT
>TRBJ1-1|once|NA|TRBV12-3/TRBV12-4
CASSLSPNTEAFF
TGTGCCAGCAGTTTAAGCCCAAACACTGAAGCTTTCTTT
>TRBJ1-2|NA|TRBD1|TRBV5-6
CARSFGTGPNYGYTF
TGTGCCAGAAGCTTCGGGACAGGGCCTAACTATGGCTACACCTTC
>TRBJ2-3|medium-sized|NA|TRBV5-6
CASSFGMASTDTQYF
TGTGCCAGCAGCTTTGGGATGGCTAGCACAGATACGCAGTATTTT
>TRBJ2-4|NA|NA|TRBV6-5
CASRGGGSKNIQYF
TGTGCCAGCAGGGGTGGGGGATCCAAAAACATTCAGTACTTC
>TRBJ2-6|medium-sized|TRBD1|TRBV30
CAWDGGQDSGANVLTF
TGTGCCTGGGACGGGGGACAGGACTCTGGGGCCAACGTCCTGACTTTC
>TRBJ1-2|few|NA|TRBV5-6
CASSLGAGAGYTF
TGTGCCAGCAGCCTGGGGGCAGGGGCTGGCTACACCTTC
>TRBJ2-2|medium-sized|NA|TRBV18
CASSPAGTGELFF
TGTGCCAGCTCACCAGCGGGGACCGGGGAGCTGTTTTTT
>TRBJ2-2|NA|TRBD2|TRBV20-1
CSARLFRREAGDTGELFF
TGCAGTGCTAGACTGTTTAGGCGGGAAGCGGGAGACACCGGGGAGCTGTTTTTT
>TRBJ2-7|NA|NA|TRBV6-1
CASSDYMGEQYF
TGTGCCAGCAGTGATTATATGGGCGAGCAGTACTTC
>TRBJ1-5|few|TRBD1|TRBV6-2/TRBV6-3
CASSYPGQGGNQPQHF
TGTGCCAGCAGTTATCCAGGACAGGGTGGCAATCAGCCCCAGCATTTT
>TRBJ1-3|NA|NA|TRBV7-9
CASSLERNTIYF
TGTGCCAGCAGCTTAGAGAGAAACACCATATATTTT
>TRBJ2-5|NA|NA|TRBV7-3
CASSDTGIETQYF
TGTGCCAGCAGCGATACAGGGATAGAGACCCAGTACTTC
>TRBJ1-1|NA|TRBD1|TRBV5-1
CASSLAGQGGFTEAFF
TGCGCCAGCAGCTTGGCCGGACAGGGGGGGTTCACTGAAGCTTTCTTT
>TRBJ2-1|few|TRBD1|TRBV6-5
CASSVDRGHKNEQFF
TGTGCCAGCAGTGTAGACAGGGGGCATAAGAATGAGCAGTTCTTC
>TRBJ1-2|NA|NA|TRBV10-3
CAISEGYRETEGYTF
TGTGCCATCAGTGAAGGGTACAGGGAGACGGAGGGCTACACCTTC